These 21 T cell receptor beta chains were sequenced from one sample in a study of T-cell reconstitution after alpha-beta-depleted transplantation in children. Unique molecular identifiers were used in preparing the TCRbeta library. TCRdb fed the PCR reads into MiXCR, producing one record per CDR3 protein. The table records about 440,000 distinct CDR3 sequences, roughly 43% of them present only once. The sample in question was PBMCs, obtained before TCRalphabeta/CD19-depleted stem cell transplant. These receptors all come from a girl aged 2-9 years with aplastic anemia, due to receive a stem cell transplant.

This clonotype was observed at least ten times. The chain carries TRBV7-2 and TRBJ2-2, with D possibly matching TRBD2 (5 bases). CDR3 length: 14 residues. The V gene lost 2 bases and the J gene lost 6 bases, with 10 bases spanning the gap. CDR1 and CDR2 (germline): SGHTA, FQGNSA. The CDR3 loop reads CASSLSRGAGELFF. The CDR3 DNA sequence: TGTGCCAGCAGCTTATCTCGGGGAGCCGGGGAGCTGTTTTTT.

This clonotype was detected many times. CDR3 loop: CASSLDRTTNSPLHF. The CDR3 coding sequence is TGCGCCAGCAGCTTGGATAGGACAACGAATTCACCCCTCCACTTT. V gene TRBV5-1 combines with J gene TRBJ1-6; TRBD1 might be the D (5 bases). Germline V CDR1 and CDR2: SGHRS, YFSETQ. The CDR3 spans 15 residues. The ends were cut back, 0 bases at V and 7 bases at J, with 11 bases in the middle.

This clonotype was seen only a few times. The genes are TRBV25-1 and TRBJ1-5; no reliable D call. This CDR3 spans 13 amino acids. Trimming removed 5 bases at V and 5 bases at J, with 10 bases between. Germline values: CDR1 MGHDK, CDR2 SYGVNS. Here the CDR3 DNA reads TGTGCCAGCAGTAGGGCTGGGGATCAGCCCCAGCATTTT. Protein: CASSRAGDQPQHF.

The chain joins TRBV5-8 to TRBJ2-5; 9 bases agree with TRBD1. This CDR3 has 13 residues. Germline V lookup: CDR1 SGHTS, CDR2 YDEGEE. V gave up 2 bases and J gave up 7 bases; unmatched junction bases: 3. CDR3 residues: CASSFDRGGTQYF. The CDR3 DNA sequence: TGTGCCAGCAGCTTTGACAGGGGGGGGACCCAGTACTTC.

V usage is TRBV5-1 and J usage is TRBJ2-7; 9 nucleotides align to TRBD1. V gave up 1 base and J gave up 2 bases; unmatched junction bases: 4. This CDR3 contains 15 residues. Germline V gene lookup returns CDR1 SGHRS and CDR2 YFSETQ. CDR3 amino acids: CASSLTGGDTYEQYF. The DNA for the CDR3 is TGCGCCAGCAGCTTGACAGGGGGCGACACCTACGAGCAGTACTTC.

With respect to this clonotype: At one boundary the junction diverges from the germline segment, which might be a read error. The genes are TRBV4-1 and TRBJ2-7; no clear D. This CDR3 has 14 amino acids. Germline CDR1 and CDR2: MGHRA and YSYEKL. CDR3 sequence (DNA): TGCGCCAGCAACCTTAATATGGGGATCTACGAGCAGCACTTC. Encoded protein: CASNLNMGIYEQHF.

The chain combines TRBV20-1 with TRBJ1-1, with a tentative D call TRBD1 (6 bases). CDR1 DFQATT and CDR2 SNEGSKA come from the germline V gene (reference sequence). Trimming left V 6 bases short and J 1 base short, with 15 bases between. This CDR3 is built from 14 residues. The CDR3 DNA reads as TGCAGTGCCCTCTCCCGCAGGGGGAACACTGAAGCTTTCTTT. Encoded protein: CSALSRRGNTEAFF.

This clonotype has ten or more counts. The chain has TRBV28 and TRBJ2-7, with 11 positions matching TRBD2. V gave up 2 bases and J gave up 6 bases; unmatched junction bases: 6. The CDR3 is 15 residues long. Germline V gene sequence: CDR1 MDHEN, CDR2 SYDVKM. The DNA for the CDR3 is TGTGCCAGCAGTTTACGGGCTAGCGGGAGGCGCGAGCAGTACTTC. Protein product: CASSLRASGRREQYF.

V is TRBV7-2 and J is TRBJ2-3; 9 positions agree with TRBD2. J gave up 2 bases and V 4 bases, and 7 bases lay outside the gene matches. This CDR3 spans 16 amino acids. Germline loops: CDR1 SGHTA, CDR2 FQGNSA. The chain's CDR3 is CASSSRAGGPTDTQYF. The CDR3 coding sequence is TGTGCCAGCAGCTCTCGGGCGGGGGGGCCCACAGATACGCAGTATTTT.

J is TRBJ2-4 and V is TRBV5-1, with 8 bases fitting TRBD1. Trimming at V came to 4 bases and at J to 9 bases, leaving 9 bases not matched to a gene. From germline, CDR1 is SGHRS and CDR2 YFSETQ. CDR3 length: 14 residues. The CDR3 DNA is TGCGCCAGCAGCCCCCTCAGGGGGCAAGGCATTCAGTACTTC. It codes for CASSPLRGQGIQYF.

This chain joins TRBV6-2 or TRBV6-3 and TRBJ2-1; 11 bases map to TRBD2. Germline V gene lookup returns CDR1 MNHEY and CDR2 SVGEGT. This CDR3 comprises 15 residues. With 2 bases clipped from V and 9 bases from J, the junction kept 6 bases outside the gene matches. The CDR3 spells CASSYGLAGTVEQFF. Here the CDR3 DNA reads TGTGCCAGCAGTTACGGACTAGCGGGTACAGTTGAGCAGTTCTTC.

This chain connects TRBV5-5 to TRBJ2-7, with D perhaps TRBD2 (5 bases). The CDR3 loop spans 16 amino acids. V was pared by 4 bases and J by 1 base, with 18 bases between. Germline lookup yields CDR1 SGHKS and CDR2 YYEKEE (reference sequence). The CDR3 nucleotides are TGTGCCAGCAGCGTCTACCCCAGCACGGGGTCCTACGAGCAGTACTTC. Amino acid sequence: CASSVYPSTGSYEQYF.

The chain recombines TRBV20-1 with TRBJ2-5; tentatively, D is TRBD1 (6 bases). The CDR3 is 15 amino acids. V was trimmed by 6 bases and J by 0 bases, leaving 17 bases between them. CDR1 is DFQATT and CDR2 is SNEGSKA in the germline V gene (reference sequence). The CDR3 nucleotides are TGCAGTGCCGGACAGAGAGGGATGTACCAAGAGACCCAGTACTTC. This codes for CSAGQRGMYQETQYF.

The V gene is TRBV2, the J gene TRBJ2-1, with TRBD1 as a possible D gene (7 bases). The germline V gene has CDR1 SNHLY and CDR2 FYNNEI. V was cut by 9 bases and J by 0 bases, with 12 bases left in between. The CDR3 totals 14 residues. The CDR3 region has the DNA TGTGCCAGTGGGGGGACAGCCTCCTACAATGAGCAGTTCTTC. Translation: CASGGTASYNEQFF.

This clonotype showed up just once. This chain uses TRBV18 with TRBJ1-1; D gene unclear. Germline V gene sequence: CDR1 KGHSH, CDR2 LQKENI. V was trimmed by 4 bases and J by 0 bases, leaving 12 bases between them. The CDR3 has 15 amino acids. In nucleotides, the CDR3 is TGTGCCAGCTCACGTTATTCAGACGTGAACACTGAAGCTTTCTTT. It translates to CASSRYSDVNTEAFF.

The CDR3 reads CAGWREDYNEQFF. As DNA, the CDR3 is TGTGCCGGCTGGCGGGAGGACTACAATGAGCAGTTCTTC. The chain couples TRBV2 to TRBJ2-1, with TRBD2 matching over 8 bases. The CDR3 totals 13 residues. V gave up 11 bases and J gave up 3 bases; unmatched junction bases: 6. In germline, CDR1 is SNHLY, CDR2 FYNNEI.

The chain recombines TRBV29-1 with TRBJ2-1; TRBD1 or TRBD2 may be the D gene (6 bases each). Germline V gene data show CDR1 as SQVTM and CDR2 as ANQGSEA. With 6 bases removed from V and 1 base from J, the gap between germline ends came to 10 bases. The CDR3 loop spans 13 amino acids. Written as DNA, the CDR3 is TGCAGCGTGCGGGACATATCCTACAATGAGCAGTTCTTC. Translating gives CSVRDISYNEQFF.

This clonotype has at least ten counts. CDR3 in amino acids: CASARGLNTEAFF. In DNA, the CDR3 is TGTGCCAGCGCCCGGGGTCTGAACACTGAAGCTTTCTTT. This chain uses TRBV12-3 or TRBV12-4 with TRBJ1-1; D is ambiguous. The germline V and J ends were trimmed by 8 bases and 0 bases, with 10 bases remaining between them. This CDR3 is built from 13 residues.

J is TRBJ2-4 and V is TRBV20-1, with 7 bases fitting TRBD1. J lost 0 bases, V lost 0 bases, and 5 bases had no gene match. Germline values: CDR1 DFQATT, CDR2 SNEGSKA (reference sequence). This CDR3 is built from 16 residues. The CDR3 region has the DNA TGCAGTGCTAGAGATGCCCGACAGGGAGCCAAAAACATTCAGTACTTC. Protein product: CSARDARQGAKNIQYF.

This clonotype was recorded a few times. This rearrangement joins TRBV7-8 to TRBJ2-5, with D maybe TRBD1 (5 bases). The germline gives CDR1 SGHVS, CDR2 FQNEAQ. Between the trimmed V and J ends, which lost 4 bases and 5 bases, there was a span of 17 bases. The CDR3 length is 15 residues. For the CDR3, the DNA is TGTGCCAGCAGCTCAACGGTCTCCTGGGGCGAGACCCAGTACTTC. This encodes CASSSTVSWGETQYF.

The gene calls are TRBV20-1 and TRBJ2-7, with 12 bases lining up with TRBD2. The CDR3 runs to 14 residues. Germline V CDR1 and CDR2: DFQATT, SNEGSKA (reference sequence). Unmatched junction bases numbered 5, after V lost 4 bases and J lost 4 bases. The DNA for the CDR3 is TGCAGTGCTATCGGACTAGCGGGAACGTACGAGCAGTACTTC. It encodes CSAIGLAGTYEQYF.